The entry that follows covers one T cell receptor beta chain sequence. Its antigen is unknown. Primers: 60 Vbeta forward and 13 Jbeta reverse. The method was immunoSEQ multiplex PCR; TCRdb's version includes in-frame clones alone and lacks a portion of them. The data show about 110,000 clones, with roughly 73% seen just once and 0.87% held by the top ten. This entry is derived from a study of cytomegalovirus exposure and HLA in healthy donors. Study summary: When 398 donors were genotyped, over 80% of them were found to fall in the Caucasian-associated ancestry cluster.

V trimming: 6 bases; J trimming: 1 base; junction bases outside the gene matches: 2. From germline, CDR1 is KGHSH and CDR2 LQKENI. This CDR3 comprises 13 residues. Findings of the study overall: The study listed 164 cytomegalovirus-associated TCR beta chains. HLA allele associations emerged for 17,000 or so TCR beta sequences in a later analysis, at 0.05 false discovery rate. What was likely a sequencing artifact was a cluster of highly shared sequence variants.

The clonotype originates from a woman under 40 in good health and CMV-seronegative. The sample consisted of PBMCs. The V gene is TRBV18, the J gene TRBJ1-1, with TRBD1 matching over 7 bases. CDR3 nucleotide sequence: TGTGCCAGCTCCGGGGACAGGAACACTGAAGCTTTCTTT. This sequence encodes CASSGDRNTEAFF.